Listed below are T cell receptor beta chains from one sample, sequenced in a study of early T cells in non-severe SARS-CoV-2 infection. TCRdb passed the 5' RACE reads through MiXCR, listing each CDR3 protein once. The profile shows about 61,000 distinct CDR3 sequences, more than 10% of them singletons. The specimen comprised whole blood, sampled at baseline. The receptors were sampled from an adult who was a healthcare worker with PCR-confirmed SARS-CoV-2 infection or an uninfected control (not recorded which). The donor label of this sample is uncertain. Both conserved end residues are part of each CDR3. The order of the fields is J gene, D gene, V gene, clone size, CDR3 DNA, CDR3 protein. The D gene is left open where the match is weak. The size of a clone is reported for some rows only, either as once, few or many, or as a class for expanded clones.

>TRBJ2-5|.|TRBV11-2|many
TGTGCCAGCAGCATTCGGACAGCCCAAGAGACCCAGTACTTC
CASSIRTAQETQYF
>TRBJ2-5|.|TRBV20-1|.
TGCAGTGCTACAGTGACGGGGGGCTGGGAGACCCAGTACTTC
CSATVTGGWETQYF
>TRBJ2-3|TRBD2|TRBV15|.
TGTGCCACCAGCAGAGGGACTAGCGGGGGCCCTAGCACAGATACGCAGTATTTT
CATSRGTSGGPSTDTQYF
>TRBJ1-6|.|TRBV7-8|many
TGTGCCAGCAGCTTAGGAAGCTCCTATAATTCACCCCTCCACTTT
CASSLGSSYNSPLHF
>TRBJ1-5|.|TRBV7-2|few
TGTGCCAGCAGCTCCCGGTCGGGCAATCAGCCCCAGCATTTT
CASSSRSGNQPQHF
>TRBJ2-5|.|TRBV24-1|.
TGTGCCACCAGTGATTTGCCAGGGTCTCGGTCCCAAGAGACCCAGTACTTC
CATSDLPGSRSQETQYF
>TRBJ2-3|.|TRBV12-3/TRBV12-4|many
TGTGCCAGCAGTTCTGGCGTGGGGCGAGATACGCAGTATTTT
CASSSGVGRDTQYF
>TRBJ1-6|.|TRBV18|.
TGTGCCAGCTCACTCCTCGAGACTGTTTCACCCCTCCACTTT
CASSLLETVSPLHF
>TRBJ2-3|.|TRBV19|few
TGTGCCAGTAGTTTCGACAACACAGATACGCAGTATTTT
CASSFDNTDTQYF
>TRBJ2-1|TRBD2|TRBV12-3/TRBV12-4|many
TGTGCCAGCAGCCGACTAGCGGCTAATGAGCAGTTCTTC
CASSRLAANEQFF
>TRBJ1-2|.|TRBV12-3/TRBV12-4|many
TGTGCCAGCAGTTCCGGGACTTGGGGCTACACCTTC
CASSSGTWGYTF
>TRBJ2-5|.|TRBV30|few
TGTGCCTGGGGACTCCGGGACAGAGGTTTGGGGGGGACCCAGTACTTC
CAWGLRDRGLGGTQYF
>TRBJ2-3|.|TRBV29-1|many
TGCAGCGTAGGGGAGGCCACAGATACGCAGTATTTT
CSVGEATDTQYF
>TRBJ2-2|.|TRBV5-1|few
TGCGCCAGCAGCTTGGGACAGACGAACACCGGGGAGCTGTTTTTT
CASSLGQTNTGELFF
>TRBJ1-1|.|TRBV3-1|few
TGTGCCAGCAGCCTGCTGGGGGGAGAAGAAGCTTTCTTT
CASSLLGGEEAFF
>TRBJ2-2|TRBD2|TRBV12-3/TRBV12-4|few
TGTGCCAGCAGTTTTGGGATAGCGGGGAACACCGGGGAGCTGTTTTTT
CASSFGIAGNTGELFF
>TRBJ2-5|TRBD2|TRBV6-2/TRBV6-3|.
TGTGCCAGCAGTTACAAGGCGGGGGAAGTACAAGAGACCCAGTACTTC
CASSYKAGEVQETQYF
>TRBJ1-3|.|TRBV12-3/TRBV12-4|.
TGTGCCAGCAGTCCTTCCCACGAGGCCTCTGGAAACACCATATATTTT
CASSPSHEASGNTIYF
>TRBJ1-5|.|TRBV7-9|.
TGTGCCAGCACCCCTGTCCGGGCACCTCGCAATCAGCCCCAGCATTTT
CASTPVRAPRNQPQHF
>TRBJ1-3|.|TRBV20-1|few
TGCAGTGCTTGGTCCTCTGGAAACACCATATATTTT
CSAWSSGNTIYF
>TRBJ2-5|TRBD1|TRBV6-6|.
TGTGCCAGCGCAAACAGACAGGGGAGGCGAGAGACCCAGTACTTC
CASANRQGRRETQYF
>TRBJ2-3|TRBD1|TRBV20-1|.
TGCAGTGCTAGGGAGCAGAGGACAGGGGTCACAGATACGCAGTATTTT
CSAREQRTGVTDTQYF
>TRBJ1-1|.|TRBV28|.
TGTGCCAGCAGTTTATCCGGACGGCCGGAAGCTTTCTTT
CASSLSGRPEAFF
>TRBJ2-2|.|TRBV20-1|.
TGCAGTGCTAGAAAGACCTTCTTGGGCGGGGAGCTGTTTTTT
CSARKTFLGGELFF
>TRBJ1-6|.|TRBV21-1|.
TGTGCCAGCAGCAAAGGGGACAGCAGCCATTCACCCCTCCACTTT
CASSKGDSSHSPLHF
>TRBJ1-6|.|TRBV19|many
TGTGCCAGTAGTATAGAGGACTCAAATTCACCCCTCCACTTT
CASSIEDSNSPLHF
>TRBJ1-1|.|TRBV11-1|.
TGTGCCAGCAGCTTAGATTCCGGGACGAACACTGAAGCTTTCTTT
CASSLDSGTNTEAFF
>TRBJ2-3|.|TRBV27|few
TGTGCCAGCAGTTCAGACAGCCCCATGGATACGCAGTATTTT
CASSSDSPMDTQYF
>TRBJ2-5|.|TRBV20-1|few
TGCAGTGCTAGAGATATCGTCCTTTCCCCACTTGGGGAGACCCAGTACTTC
CSARDIVLSPLGETQYF
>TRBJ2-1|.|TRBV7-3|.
TGTGCCAGCAGCTTAAATAAGGACAGTGAGCAGTTCTTC
CASSLNKDSEQFF
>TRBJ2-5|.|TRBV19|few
TGTGCCAGTAGCGGAAGGACCGTCCAAGAGACCCAGTACTTC
CASSGRTVQETQYF
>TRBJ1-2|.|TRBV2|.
TGTGCCAGCAGTGAACTCTTACAGGCTTCTGGCTACACCTTC
CASSELLQASGYTF
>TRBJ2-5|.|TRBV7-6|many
TGTGCCAGCAGCTTAAATGTTGGAGCGGAGGAGACCCAGTACTTC
CASSLNVGAEETQYF
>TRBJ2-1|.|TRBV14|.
TGTGCCAGCAGCCAAGTGAACAGCTACAATGAGCAGTTCTTC
CASSQVNSYNEQFF
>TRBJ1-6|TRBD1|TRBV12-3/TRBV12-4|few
TGTGCCAGCAGACAGGGGCACTCCTATAATTCACCCCTCCACTTT
CASRQGHSYNSPLHF
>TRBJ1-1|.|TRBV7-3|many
TGTGCCAGCAGCGCCGGGACGAACACTGAAGCTTTCTTT
CASSAGTNTEAFF
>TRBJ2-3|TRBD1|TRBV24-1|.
TGTGCCACCACAGGGGGCCTCACAGATACGCAGTATTTT
CATTGGLTDTQYF
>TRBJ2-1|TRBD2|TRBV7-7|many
TGTGCCAGCAGGCCACTAGCGGGGGGACTAATCAATGAGCAGTTCTTC
CASRPLAGGLINEQFF
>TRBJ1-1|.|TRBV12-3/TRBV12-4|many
TGTGCCAGCACCATTGGAGGGAGGAACACTGAAGCTTTCTTT
CASTIGGRNTEAFF
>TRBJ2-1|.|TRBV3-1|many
TGTGCCAGCACCACGGGGCAGTACAATGAGCAGTTCTTC
CASTTGQYNEQFF
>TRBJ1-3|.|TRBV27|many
TGTGCCGGGAGGGTCGGAAACACCATATATTTT
CAGRVGNTIYF
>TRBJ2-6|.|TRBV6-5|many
TGTGCCAGCAGTGGCACTGGGGCCAACGTCCTGACTTTC
CASSGTGANVLTF
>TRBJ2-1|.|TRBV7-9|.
TGTGCCAGCAGCTCTAGGAGGGGCGCAGAATCCGGGGATGAGCAGTTCTTC
CASSSRRGAESGDEQFF
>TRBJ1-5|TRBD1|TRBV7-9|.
TGTGCCAGCAGCACTAAGGACAGGGCCCATCCCCAGCATTTT
CASSTKDRAHPQHF
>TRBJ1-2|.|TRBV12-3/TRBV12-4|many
TGTGCCAGCAGTTTCCCCGACGAAATTTGCACCTTC
CASSFPDEICTF
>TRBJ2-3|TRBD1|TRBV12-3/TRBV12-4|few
TGTGCCAGCAGTTTAACAGGGGGCGAAGATACGCAGTATTTT
CASSLTGGEDTQYF
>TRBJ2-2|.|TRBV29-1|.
TGCAGCGTTGGGGCAGAGAACACCGGGGAGCTGTTTTTT
CSVGAENTGELFF
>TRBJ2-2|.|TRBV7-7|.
TGTGCCAGCAGCTTCAGCCGGGAAAGCCCCACCGGGGAGCTGTTTTTT
CASSFSRESPTGELFF
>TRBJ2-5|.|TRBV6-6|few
TGTGCCAGCAGTTATCAAGAGACCCAGTACTTC
CASSYQETQYF
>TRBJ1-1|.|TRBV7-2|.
TGTGCCAGCAGCTTAGTGGCCCTACTGAACACTGAAGCTTTCTTT
CASSLVALLNTEAFF
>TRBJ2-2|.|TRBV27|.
TGTGCCAGCAGACCTGGGGCAGGACTCACCGGGGAGCTGTTTTTT
CASRPGAGLTGELFF
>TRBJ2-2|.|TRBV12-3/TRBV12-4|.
TGTGCCAGCGGCCTCAGGGTTGTCGGGGAGCTGTTTTTT
CASGLRVVGELFF